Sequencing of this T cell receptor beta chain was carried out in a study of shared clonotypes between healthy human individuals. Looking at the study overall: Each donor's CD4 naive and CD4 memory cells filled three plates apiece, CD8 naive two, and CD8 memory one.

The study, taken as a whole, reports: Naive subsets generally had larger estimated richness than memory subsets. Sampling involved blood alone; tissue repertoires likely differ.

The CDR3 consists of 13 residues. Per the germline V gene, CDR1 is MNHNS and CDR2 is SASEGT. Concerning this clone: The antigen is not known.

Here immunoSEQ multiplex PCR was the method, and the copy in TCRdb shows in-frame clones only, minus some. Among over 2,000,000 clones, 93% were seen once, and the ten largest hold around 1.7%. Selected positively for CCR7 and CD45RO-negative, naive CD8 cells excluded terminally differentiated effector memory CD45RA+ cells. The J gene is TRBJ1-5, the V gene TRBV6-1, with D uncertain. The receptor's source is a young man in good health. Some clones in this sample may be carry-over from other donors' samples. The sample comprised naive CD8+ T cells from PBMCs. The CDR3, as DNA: TGTGTTGCTAGAGCTGATAGCAATCAGCCCCAGCATTTT. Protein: CVARADSNQPQHF.